Listed below are T cell receptor beta chains from one sample, sequenced in a study of patients and donors after allogeneic stem cell transplantation. TCRdb analysed the RT-PCR reads with MiXCR anew, one entry per CDR3 protein. The sample shows over 400,000 distinct CDR3 sequences, 16% of them seen only once. Sequencing used blood, either unsorted or a sorted T cell fraction (not recorded which). The receptor set was obtained from a human donor who was either an allogeneic HSCT recipient or a stem cell or donor lymphocyte infusion donor (not recorded which). It is not recorded whose cells these are; they may come from a transplant donor. Both conserved end residues are part of each CDR3. A D gene is named only where the DNA matches it firmly. A clone size is listed for some rows: how often the clone was seen (once, few, many), or a class if it is expanded.

V gene	D gene	clone size	J gene	CDR3 protein	CDR3 DNA
TRBV6-5	.	.	TRBJ1-2	CASSYLDSNYGYTF	TGTGCCAGCAGTTACCTGGACAGCAACTATGGCTACACCTTC
TRBV21-1	.	.	TRBJ2-7	CASPRGHYEQYF	TGTGCCAGCCCAAGGGGGCACTACGAGCAGTACTTC
TRBV5-1	.	many	TRBJ2-1	CASSLEGGAAYNEQFF	TGCGCCAGCAGCTTGGAAGGGGGAGCGGCCTACAATGAGCAGTTCTTC
TRBV7-9	.	few	TRBJ2-3	CASSSGPEIQYF	TGTGCCAGCAGCTCCGGACCGGAAATTCAGTATTTT
TRBV5-1	.	.	TRBJ1-2	CASSLERATNYGYTF	TGCGCCAGCAGCTTGGAGAGGGCTACTAACTATGGCTACACCTTC
TRBV20-1	.	.	TRBJ2-3	CSASYLGRPQYF	TGCAGTGCTAGTTATCTAGGGAGGCCGCAGTATTTT
TRBV7-8	.	.	TRBJ2-2	CASMGLSTGELFF	TGTGCCAGCATGGGGCTGAGCACCGGGGAGCTGTTTTTT
TRBV30	TRBD2	.	TRBJ2-3	CAGDGREAQYF	TGTGCCGGGGATGGGCGGGAGGCGCAGTATTTT
TRBV6-1	.	many	TRBJ1-5	CASSPPGGLGPQHF	TGTGCCAGCAGTCCACCGGGGGGGTTGGGACCTCAGCATTTT
TRBV4-1	.	few	TRBJ1-1	CASSQRTGHTEAFF	TGCGCCAGCAGCCAACGGACGGGCCACACTGAAGCTTTCTTT